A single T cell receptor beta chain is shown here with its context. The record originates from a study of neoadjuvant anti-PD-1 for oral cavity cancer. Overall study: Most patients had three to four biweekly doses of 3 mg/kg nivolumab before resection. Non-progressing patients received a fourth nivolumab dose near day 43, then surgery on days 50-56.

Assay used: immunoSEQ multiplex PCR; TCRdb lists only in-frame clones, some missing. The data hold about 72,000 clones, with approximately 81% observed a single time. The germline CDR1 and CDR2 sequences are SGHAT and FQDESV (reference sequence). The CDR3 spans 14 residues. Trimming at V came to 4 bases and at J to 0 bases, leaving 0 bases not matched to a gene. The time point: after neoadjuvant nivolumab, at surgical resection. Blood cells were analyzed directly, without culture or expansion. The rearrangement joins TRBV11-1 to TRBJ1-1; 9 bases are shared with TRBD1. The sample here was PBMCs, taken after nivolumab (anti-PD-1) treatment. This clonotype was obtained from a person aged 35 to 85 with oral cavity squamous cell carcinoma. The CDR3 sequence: CASSWTGVNTEAFF. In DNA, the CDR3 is TGTGCCAGCAGCTGGACAGGGGTGAACACTGAAGCTTTCTTT.